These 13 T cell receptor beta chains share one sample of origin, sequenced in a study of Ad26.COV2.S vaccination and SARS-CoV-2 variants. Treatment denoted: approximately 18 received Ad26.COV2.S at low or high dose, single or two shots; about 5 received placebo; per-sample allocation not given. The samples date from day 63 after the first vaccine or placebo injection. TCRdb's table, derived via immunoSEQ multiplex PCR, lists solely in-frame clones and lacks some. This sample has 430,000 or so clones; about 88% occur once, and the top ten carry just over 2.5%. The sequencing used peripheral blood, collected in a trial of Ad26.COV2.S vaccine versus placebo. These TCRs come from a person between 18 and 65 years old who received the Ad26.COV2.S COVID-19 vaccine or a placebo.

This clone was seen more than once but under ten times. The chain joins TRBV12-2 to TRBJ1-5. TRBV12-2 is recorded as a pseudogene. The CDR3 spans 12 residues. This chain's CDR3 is CASRDSNQPQHF. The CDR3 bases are TGTGCAAGTCGTGACAGCAATCAGCCCCAGCATTTT.

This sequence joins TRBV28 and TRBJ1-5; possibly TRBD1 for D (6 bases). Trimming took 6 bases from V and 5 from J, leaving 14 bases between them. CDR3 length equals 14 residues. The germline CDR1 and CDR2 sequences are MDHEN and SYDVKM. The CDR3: CASSLNRVHQPQHF. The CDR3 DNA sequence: TGTGCCAGCAGCCTAAACAGGGTTCATCAGCCCCAGCATTTT.

CDR3 nucleotide sequence: TGCGCCAGCAGCTTTTCAGGGAGAAACATTCAGTACTTC. This encodes CASSFSGRNIQYF. The rearrangement links TRBV5-1 to TRBJ2-4; D could derive from TRBD1 or TRBD2 (5 bases each). The germline V and J ends were trimmed by 2 bases and 6 bases, with 9 bases remaining between them. CDR1 is SGHRS, CDR2 YFSETQ, per germline. The CDR3 extends over 13 amino acids.

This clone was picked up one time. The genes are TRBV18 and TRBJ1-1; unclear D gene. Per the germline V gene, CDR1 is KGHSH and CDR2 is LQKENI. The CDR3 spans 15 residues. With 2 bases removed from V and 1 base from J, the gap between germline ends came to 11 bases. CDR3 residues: CASSPIYAGNTEAFF. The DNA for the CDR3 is TGTGCCAGCTCACCAATTTACGCCGGGAACACTGAAGCTTTCTTT.

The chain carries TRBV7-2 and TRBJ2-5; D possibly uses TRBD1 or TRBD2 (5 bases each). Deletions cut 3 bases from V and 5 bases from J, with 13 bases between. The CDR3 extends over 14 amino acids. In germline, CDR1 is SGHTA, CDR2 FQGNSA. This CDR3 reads CASSFGGLRETQYF. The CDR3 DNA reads TGTGCCAGCAGCTTTGGGGGTCTTCGGGAGACCCAGTACTTC.

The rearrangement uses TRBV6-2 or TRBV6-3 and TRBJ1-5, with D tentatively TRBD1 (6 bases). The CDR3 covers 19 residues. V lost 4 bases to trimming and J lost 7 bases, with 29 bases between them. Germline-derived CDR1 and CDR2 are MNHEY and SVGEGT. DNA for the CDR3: TGTGCCAGCAGTTCGACACGAGGCTCCCTACAGGGCAGGGGACAGCCCCAGCATTTT. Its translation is CASSSTRGSLQGRGQPQHF.

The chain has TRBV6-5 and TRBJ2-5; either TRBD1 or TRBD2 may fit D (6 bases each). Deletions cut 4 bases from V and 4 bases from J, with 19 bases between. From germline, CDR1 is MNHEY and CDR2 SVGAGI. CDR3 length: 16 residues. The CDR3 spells CASSSLGGGSGETQYF. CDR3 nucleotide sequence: TGTGCCAGCAGTTCCCTGGGGGGCGGGTCCGGAGAGACCCAGTACTTC.

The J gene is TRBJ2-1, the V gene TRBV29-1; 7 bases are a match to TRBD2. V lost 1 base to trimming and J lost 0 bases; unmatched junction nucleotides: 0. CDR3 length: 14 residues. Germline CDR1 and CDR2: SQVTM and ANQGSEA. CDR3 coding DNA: TGCAGCGTTGAAGGGGGGGGCTCCTACAATGAGCAGTTCTTC. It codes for CSVEGGGSYNEQFF.

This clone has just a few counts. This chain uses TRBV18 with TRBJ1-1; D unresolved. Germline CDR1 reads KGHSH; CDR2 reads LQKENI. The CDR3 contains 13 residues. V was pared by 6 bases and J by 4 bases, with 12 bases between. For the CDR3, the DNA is TGTGCCAGCTCTTCTGGGTTGGGCACTGAAGCTTTCTTT. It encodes CASSSGLGTEAFF.

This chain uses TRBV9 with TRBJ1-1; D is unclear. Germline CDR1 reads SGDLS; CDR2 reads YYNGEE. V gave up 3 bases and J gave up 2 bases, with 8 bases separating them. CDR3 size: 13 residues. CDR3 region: CASSDFGNTEAFF. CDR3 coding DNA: TGTGCCAGCAGCGACTTCGGTAACACTGAAGCTTTCTTT.

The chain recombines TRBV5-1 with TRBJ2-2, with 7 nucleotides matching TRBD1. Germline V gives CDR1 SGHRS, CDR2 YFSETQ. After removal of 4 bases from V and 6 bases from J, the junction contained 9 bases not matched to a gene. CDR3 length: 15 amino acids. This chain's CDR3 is CASSLGQDRSGELFF. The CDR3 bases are TGCGCCAGCAGCCTAGGACAGGATCGATCCGGGGAGCTGTTTTTT. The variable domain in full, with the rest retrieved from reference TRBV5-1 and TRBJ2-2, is KAGVTQTPRYLIKTRGQQVTLSCSPISGHRSVSWYQQTPGQGLQFLFEYFSETQRNKGNFPGRFSGRQFSNSRSEMNVSTLELGDSALYLCASSLGQDRSGELFFGEGSRLTVL.

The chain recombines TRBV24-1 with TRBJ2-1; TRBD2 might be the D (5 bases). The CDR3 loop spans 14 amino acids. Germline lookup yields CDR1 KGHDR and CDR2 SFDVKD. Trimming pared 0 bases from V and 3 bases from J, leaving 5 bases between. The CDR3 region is CATSDLTSYNEQFF. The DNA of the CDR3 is TGTGCCACCAGTGATTTGACTAGCTACAATGAGCAGTTCTTC.

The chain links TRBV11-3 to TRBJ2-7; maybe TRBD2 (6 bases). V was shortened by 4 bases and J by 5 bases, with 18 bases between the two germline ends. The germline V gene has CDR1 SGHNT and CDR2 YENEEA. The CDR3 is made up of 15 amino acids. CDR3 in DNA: TGTGCCAGCAGCTCCGGTGCGGGACGGAGCAACGAGCAGTACTTC. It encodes CASSSGAGRSNEQYF. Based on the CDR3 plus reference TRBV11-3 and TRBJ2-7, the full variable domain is EAGVVQSPRYKIIEKKQPVAFWCNPISGHNTLYWYLQNLGQGPELLIRYENEEAVDDSQLPKDRFSAERLKGVDSTLKIQPAELGDSAVYLCASSSGAGRSNEQYFGPGTRLTVT.